A single sample is the source of the 26 T cell receptor beta chains below, sequenced in a study of blood T cells in healthy people across ages. A J-beta primer mix and a sample-barcoded 5' primer were used in a second PCR of roughly 6 to 12 cycles. Using its own MiXCR run on the 5' RACE reads, TCRdb lists one record per CDR3 protein. The sample shows 630,000 or so distinct CDR3 sequences, 25% to 35% of them seen only once. The sequenced material came from blood. These receptors all come from an elderly woman in good health.

A remark on this clonotype: A read error may account for a junction end that differs from germline. V and J are TRBV7-2 and TRBJ1-5; no firm D call. Germline V gene sequence: CDR1 SGHTA, CDR2 FQGNSA. The CDR3 has 15 residues. The CDR3 reads CANSFSSGGNQPQHF. The CDR3 nucleotides are TGTGCCAACAGCTTTTCGTCCGGGGGCAATCAGCCCCAGCATTTT.

This clonotype was counted between two and nine times. Given a much more abundant clone one base away, this may be a read error. This chain uses TRBV7-2 with TRBJ2-4; TRBD2 agrees at 7 bases. The J call is in doubt because the DNA end fits TRBJ2-7 better. Germline CDR1 is SGHTA and CDR2 is FQGNSA. The CDR3 contains 12 residues. The CDR3: CDGLGIGDEQYF. The CDR3 DNA is TGCGACGGACTAGGAATCGGCGACGAGCAGTACTTC.

As to this clonotype: This may arise from a read error, as a much more abundant clone is one base away. The genes are TRBV4-3 and TRBJ1-2, with D maybe TRBD1 (5 bases). Germline V gene lookup returns CDR1 LGHNA and CDR2 YSLEER. The CDR3 has 14 amino acids. CDR3 sequence (DNA): TGCGTCAGCAGCCAAGATGCAAGGGGCTATGGCTACACCTTC. It encodes CVSSQDARGYGYTF.

About this clonotype: The junction departs from germline at one end; a sequencing error may be responsible. The chain uses TRBV27 and TRBJ2-3, with 7 nucleotides matching TRBD2. The CDR3 is made up of 16 amino acids. The germline V gene has CDR1 MNHEY and CDR2 SMNVEV (reference sequence). Here the CDR3 DNA reads TGTACCAGCAGTTTATTCAGCGGGGCAATCACAGATACGCAGTATTTT. Protein: CTSSLFSGAITDTQYF.

This clonotype was seen only a few times. CDR3 sequence: CASCLSGNFNEKLFF. Here the CDR3 DNA reads TGTGCCAGCTGCCTATCGGGAAACTTTAATGAAAAACTGTTTTTT. This chain uses TRBV7-9 with TRBJ1-4; no clear D gene. V shed 8 bases and J shed 4 bases, with 17 bases lying between them. The CDR3 runs 15 residues. Looked up from germline, CDR1 is SEHNR and CDR2 is FQNEAQ (reference sequence).

This chain links TRBV18 with TRBJ1-2, with a possible D match to TRBD1 (6 bases). Germline V CDR1 and CDR2: KGHSH, LQKENI. The CDR3 totals 14 residues. Trimming took off 2 bases at V and 5 bases at J, with 12 bases between the two ends. The CDR3 DNA follows: TGTGCCAGCTCACCAGGGACACAGGGATATGGCTACACCTTC. Its translation is CASSPGTQGYGYTF.

This clonotype was counted at least ten times. J is TRBJ2-7 and V is TRBV7-6; the D is unclear. The CDR3 has 14 residues. Germline CDR1 reads SGHVS; CDR2 reads FNYEAQ. V shed 5 bases and J shed 2 bases, with 13 bases lying between them. The CDR3, as DNA: TGTGCCAGCAGCCAAGGTGGCGGAACCTACGAGCAGTACTTC. Its translation is CASSQGGGTYEQYF.

This clonotype was seen repeatedly, ten times or more. The CDR3 DNA reads TGTGCCAGCAGCGCTGACAGGGGGAAAGGGAATTCACCCCTCCACTTT. Protein product: CASSADRGKGNSPLHF. V usage is TRBV6-1 and J usage is TRBJ1-6; 9 nucleotides line up with TRBD1. J gave up 7 bases and V 6 bases, and 10 bases lay outside the gene matches. The CDR3 extends over 16 amino acids. Germline V CDR1 and CDR2: MNHNS, SASEGT.

This clonotype was recorded many times. The chain couples TRBV7-9 to TRBJ2-7; D gene unclear. Trimming shortened V by 2 bases and J by 0 bases, and 8 bases separated the two germline ends. From germline, CDR1 is SEHNR and CDR2 FQNEAQ (reference sequence). This CDR3 region has 14 residues. The CDR3 nucleotides read TGTGCCAGCAGCTTAAGTGGCAACTCCTACGAGCAGTACTTC. Translated, it gives CASSLSGNSYEQYF.

This clonotype appeared many times. V is TRBV6-5 and J is TRBJ1-2; maybe TRBD1 (6 bases). The CDR3 spans 12 residues. CDR1 is MNHEY and CDR2 is SVGAGI in the germline V gene. V dropped 11 bases and J dropped 7 bases, with 17 bases sitting between them. This chain's CDR3 is CAAIARGLGYTF. In DNA form, the CDR3 reads TGTGCCGCCATCGCCCGGGGGCTTGGCTACACCTTC.

This clonotype was seen more than once but under ten times. This chain connects TRBV2 to TRBJ1-1; D gene ambiguous. Trimming pared 6 bases from V and 3 bases from J, leaving 8 bases between. Per the germline V gene, CDR1 is SNHLY and CDR2 is FYNNEI. The CDR3 loop spans 12 amino acids. This CDR3 reads CASRVFDTEAFF. In DNA form, the CDR3 reads TGTGCCAGCAGGGTGTTTGACACTGAAGCTTTCTTT. Combining the CDR3 with reference TRBV2 and TRBJ1-1 gives the whole variable domain EPEVTQTPSHQVTQMGQEVILRCVPISNHLYFYWYRQILGQKVEFLVSFYNNEISEKSEIFDDQFSVERPDGSNFTLKIRSTKLEDSAMYFCASRVFDTEAFFGQGTRLTVV.

This chain uses TRBV7-2 with TRBJ2-7; 8 nucleotides align to TRBD1. V trimming: 3 bases; J trimming: 6 bases; junction bases outside the gene matches: 7. Germline assignment: CDR1 SGHTA and CDR2 FQGNSA. This CDR3 has 14 amino acids. CDR3 protein: CASSFPGQVTEQYF. Here the CDR3 DNA reads TGTGCCAGCAGCTTTCCGGGACAGGTGACCGAGCAGTACTTC.

A remark on this clonotype: A much larger clone differs by one base, so this may be a read error. The rearrangement joins TRBV5-1 to TRBJ1-2; D possibly corresponds to TRBD1 (5 bases). CDR3 length equals 15 residues. Germline V gives CDR1 SGHRS, CDR2 YFSETQ. The CDR3 region has the DNA TGCGCCAGCAGCTTGGATGGGGGGGGTGACTATGTCTACACCTTC. It yields the protein CASSLDGGGDYVYTF. Complete variable domain (other parts from reference TRBV5-1 and TRBJ1-2): KAGVTQTPRYLIKTRGQQVTLSCSPISGHRSVSWYQQTPGQGLQFLFEYFSETQRNKGNFPGRFSGRQFSNSRSEMNVSTLELGDSALYLCASSLDGGGDYVYTFGSGTRLTVV.

This clonotype was picked up many times. The rearrangement links TRBV7-9 to TRBJ2-1; 9 bases fit TRBD1. The V gene end was trimmed by 5 bases and the J gene end by 3 bases; junction bases not matched to a gene: 5. CDR3 length: 15 residues. Germline assignment: CDR1 SEHNR and CDR2 FQNEAQ (reference sequence). The chain's CDR3 is CASSLLGQGYNEQFF. CDR3 bases: TGTGCCAGCAGCCTTCTGGGACAGGGCTACAATGAGCAGTTCTTC.

This clonotype was detected a few times. The CDR3 sequence is CSARTGTGGAISNQPQHF. The CDR3 region has the DNA TGCAGTGCTAGAACCGGGACAGGGGGTGCCATTAGCAATCAGCCCCAGCATTTT. The J gene is TRBJ1-5, the V gene TRBV20-1, with TRBD1 matching 11 bases. This CDR3 has 18 residues. The ends lost 2 bases at V and 0 bases at J; junction bases unmatched: 9. Germline V gene sequence: CDR1 DFQATT, CDR2 SNEGSKA (reference sequence).

The gene calls are TRBV9 and TRBJ2-7; D call uncertain. Germline V lookup: CDR1 SGDLS, CDR2 YYNGEE. CDR3 length: 12 amino acids. V lost 3 bases and J 7 bases, leaving 11 bases between the germline ends. Here the CDR3 reads CASSGSYNEQYF. CDR3 DNA sequence: TGTGCCAGCAGCGGCTCCTACAATGAGCAGTACTTC.

Notes on this clonotype: One end of the junction does not line up with germline, which may come from a read error. The genes are TRBV5-1 and TRBJ2-1; TRBD2 matches at 14 bases. CDR1 is SGHRS, CDR2 YFSETQ, per germline. The length of the CDR3 is 16 residues. CDR3 in DNA: TGCGCCAGTAGCTTTGGACTAGCGGGGGGCTACAATGAGCGGTTCTTC. This codes for CASSFGLAGGYNERFF.

This clonotype showed up just a few times. The gene calls are TRBV12-5 and TRBJ2-7; 9 bases are a match to TRBD1. Germline V CDR1 and CDR2: LGHNT, FRNRAP. Germline trimming cut 3 bases from V and 0 bases from J; bases unmatched to any gene: 6. This CDR3 contains 16 residues. The CDR3 DNA reads TGTGCTAGTGGTTTAGGACAGGGGCCTTACTCCTACGAGCAGTACTTC. Translated: CASGLGQGPYSYEQYF.

This clonotype was seen a single time. The chain links TRBV20-1 to TRBJ2-3, with D possibly being TRBD1 (5 bases). V lost 1 base, J lost 4 bases, and 12 bases lay in between. CDR1 is DFQATT, CDR2 SNEGSKA, per germline (reference sequence). The CDR3 runs to 14 residues. The CDR3 DNA reads TGCAGTGCTAGAGTACAGGCTTTCGCAGATACGCAGTATTTT. This gives the protein CSARVQAFADTQYF.

The table lists this clonotype with a few counts. The chain links TRBV27 to TRBJ1-4, with TRBD1 identical over 9 bases. Germline V gene data show CDR1 as MNHEY and CDR2 as SMNVEV (reference sequence). V was pared by 5 bases and J by 8 bases, with 6 bases of the junction left unmatched. The CDR3 contains 14 residues. CDR3 nucleotides: TGTGCCAGCAGTCAGGACAGGGGTAGGGAAAAACTGTTTTTT. Residues: CASSQDRGREKLFF.

This clonotype was picked up a small number of times. J is TRBJ2-5 and V is TRBV7-2; tentative D call: TRBD1 (6 bases). The CDR3 is made up of 16 amino acids. V was trimmed by 3 bases and J by 11 bases, leaving 25 bases between them. CDR1 SGHTA and CDR2 FQGNSA come from the germline V gene. The CDR3 region has the DNA TGTGCCAGCAGCTTGGGTTCGAGGACAGTGGGTGATGAGCAGTACTTC. Translated: CASSLGSRTVGDEQYF.

The chain couples TRBV4-1 to TRBJ2-7; tentative D call: TRBD1 (6 bases). The CDR3 is made up of 15 amino acids. CDR1 and CDR2 (germline): MGHRA, YSYEKL. Trimming removed 4 bases at V and 2 bases at J, with 15 bases between. The CDR3 loop reads CASSPRQAQPYEQYF. The DNA of the CDR3 is TGCGCCAGCAGCCCTCGACAGGCTCAGCCCTACGAGCAGTACTTC.

This clonotype was observed many times. The chain joins TRBV5-1 to TRBJ2-7; no firm D call. The V end lost 7 bases, the J end lost 0 bases, and 20 bases lay between the germline ends. The CDR3 consists of 16 residues. The germline V gene has CDR1 SGHRS and CDR2 YFSETQ. The chain's CDR3 is CASSHTELAFSYEQYF. CDR3 DNA sequence: TGCGCCAGCTCTCATACCGAGCTGGCGTTCTCCTACGAGCAGTACTTC.

Only a few counts were recorded for this clonotype. CDR3 sequence: CASSYRQTNTEAFF. For the CDR3, the DNA is TGTGCCAGCAGTTACCGCCAAACGAACACTGAAGCTTTCTTT. The chain has TRBV6-5 and TRBJ1-1; no definite D call. Germline assignment: CDR1 MNHEY and CDR2 SVGAGI. This CDR3 is built from 14 residues. Trimming stripped 2 bases from V and 1 base from J, with 8 bases between.

The gene calls are TRBV27 and TRBJ2-1; 8 bases line up with TRBD1. Germline V gives CDR1 MNHEY, CDR2 SMNVEV (reference sequence). This CDR3 has 16 residues. J gave up 8 bases and V 4 bases, and 13 bases lay outside the gene matches. The CDR3 region is CASSSLLSTGEYEQFF. The CDR3 nucleotides are TGTGCCAGCAGTTCGCTCTTATCGACAGGGGAGTATGAGCAGTTCTTC.

This clonotype was seen repeatedly, ten times or more. The chain couples TRBV3-1 to TRBJ1-5; D not resolved. This CDR3 has 15 residues. V was pared by 2 bases and J by 6 bases, with 14 bases between. The germline V gene encodes CDR1 LGHDT and CDR2 YNNKEL (reference sequence). DNA for the CDR3: TGTGCCAGCAGCCAAACAGTGGGGTCGGGTCAGCCCCAGCATTTT. Its translation: CASSQTVGSGQPQHF.